This T cell receptor (beta chain) was captured by sequencing in a study of long-term antiretroviral therapy in people with HIV (dated by TCRdb to between 2020 and 2023). Notes on the research overall: Collection of the earliest samples took place about a decade ahead of the 2015 WHO recommendation for immediate ART, at a time when ART was typically delayed until CD4 counts fell. This retrospective serial study examined whether starting ART and sustained HIV suppression were associated with changes in the composition and diversity of the TRB repertoire in peripheral blood. A total of approximately 200 cryopreserved PBMC samples came from around 30 adults with confirmed HIV infection and were collected serially over a mean of roughly six years (range 1-12). Of the 30 participants with HIV, approximately twelve were female. No cross-contamination during QIAcube processing was seen in test extractions of a monoclonal T-cell line run alongside 33 polyclonal samples.

The immunoSEQ hsTCRB v3.0 assay was used at survey level resolution to sequence the TRB variable region. TRB sequencing targeted a depth of 40,000-50,000 T-cell genomes per sample. TRB libraries were pooled and sequenced on an Illumina MiSeq using a v3 150-cycle kit. As for how the authors treated the data: Repertoire analysis was performed in R inside a reproducible Nextflow workflow that covered QC, data transformation and analysis. Custom analyses were implemented in LymphoSeq2, an R package for AIRR-Seq data exploration. A handful of samples yielding fewer than 5000 total TRB sequences were excluded, leaving more than 150 analyzed HIV repertoires. Among the approximately 180 HIV repertoires that were kept, roughly 59 were collected before ART initiation and over 120 were collected after ART initiation. Each repertoire was downsampled to 5000 TRB nucleotide sequences, and summary statistics were averaged across 100 downsampling iterations. Only TRB sequences with CDR3 regions of at least seven amino acids were retained for analysis. Two measures captured diversity: a Shannon entropy-derived clonality score and the Gini coefficient. Repertoire networks linked the top 5000 CDR3 amino acid sequences whenever two sequences differed by an edit distance of one. For TRB CDR3 amino acid sequences, antigen specificity groups and MHC restriction were predicted with GLIPH2. To flag known CMV, EBV, HIV or tissue antigen associations, CDR3 amino acid sequences were matched against VDJdb and McPAS-TCR. Pre-ART, post-ART and control groups were compared with Wilcoxon signed-rank tests and Holm-Bonferroni correction. Sourced from immuneACCESS, this table was stored by TCRdb with only in-frame sequences that have V and J called. A share of the clones is absent; for the studies checked, an unresolved V gene accounts for under half, and the remainder has no known explanation. D and trimming were read from the DNA, whereas the V and J calls and clone size are those reported in that table. The sample profile shows about 24,000 clones; roughly 84% of them were found once. Clones ranked in the top ten supply more than 12% of the sample.

Study-level results and caveats: Starting ART was linked to a significant rise in TRB diversity, yet even after long-term ART the diversity remained significantly lower than in transplant donor controls. Compared with controls, HIV repertoires had narrower CDR3 length ranges, and the network structure pointed to an antigen-experienced repertoire that shifted only slightly toward naive after ART. The repertoire was dominated across all time points by expanded TRB clones identified before ART initiation, although this dominance was seen to fluctuate and to decrease in many PLHIV after ART. No data were available on ART adherence, viral resistance or therapy changes, limiting inferences about post-ART repertoire changes. Because pre-ART samples had limited cell numbers, unsorted PBMC were profiled rather than sorted CD4+ and CD8+ T cells. The samples were dated from the mid-2000s to the late 2010s, and the ART regimens that were used may be less effective than current ART regimens. Limited PBMC availability meant only the TCR beta chain was sequenced, without alpha chain pairing.

Inclusion was restricted to participants for whom at least one PBMC sample before ART initiation and at least two post-ART samples were available. Every participant with HIV received treatment in the United States of America. Before DNA extraction, cryopreserved samples of about 0.95-11 million PBMC were thawed and then washed. At the time of the earliest PBMC sample, participants with HIV were aged between about 20 and 54 years. PBMC samples were contributed by each participant from 1-4 timepoints before ART initiation and 2-8 timepoints after ART initiation, with a median of 7 samples. For every participant, serial HIV viral load, CD4+ T-cell count, ART history and demographic data were obtained. A Qiagen kit on a QIAcube was used to extract genomic DNA from unsorted PBMC, with samples processed in batches of 12. Concerning this clone itself: Its antigen is still unknown. Per-base quality was not reported, and no clone a single base away is much larger than it.

Inclusive of the bounding cysteine and phenylalanine, the CDR3 is 12 residues long. Only the CDR3 part of the read is kept: 36 bases, read in frame from the first base. In the germline V gene, CDR1 corresponds to SGHTA and CDR2 to FQGNSA. V lost 5 bases and J lost 4 bases; the stretch between them is 9 bases long. The receptor chain draws on TRBV7-2 and TRBJ2-7; a tentative D call is TRBD2 (5 bases match). The receptor was derived from a man between 25 and 39 years old with HIV. Sequences were derived from unsorted PBMCs, sampled approximately 4.3 years after starting antiretroviral therapy. The CDR3 protein: CASSDRGYEQYF. At the DNA level, the sequence is TGTGCCAGCAGCGACCGGGGATACGAGCAGTACTTC.